The T cell receptor beta chain under discussion was sequenced for a study of regulatory T cells in long-lasting Graves disease. Time point: newly diagnosed GD, antithyroid drugs for less than 3 months. PBMC RNA was the source of the TCR library. An endocrinology department in Xi'an, China, recruited the patients. This clonotype was recorded a few times. With iRepertoire HTBI primers and Arm-PCR of CDR3 regions, TCR beta libraries were built. As processed by the authors: The samples yielded some 62 TRBV and 14 to 15 TRBJ segments. Using its own MiXCR run on the multiplex PCR reads, TCRdb lists one record per CDR3 protein. Here the V and J calls rest on TCRdb's processing, not on the authors' analysis. The table shows hundreds of thousands of distinct CDR3 sequences, with around 15% occurring only once. Material: peripheral blood mononuclear cells (PBMCs), obtained at new diagnosis, from a patient treated with antithyroid drugs. The TCR originated in a female donor with Graves disease.

CDR3 sequence (DNA): TGTGCCAGCAGCCCACCCGGGGCAGGCCCTAACTATGGCTACACCTTC. This gives the protein CASSPPGAGPNYGYTF. The chain has TRBV9 and TRBJ1-2; possible D gene TRBD1, 5 bases. The CDR3 runs 16 residues. V lost 4 bases to trimming and J lost 0 bases, with 16 bases between them. CDR1 and CDR2 (germline): SGDLS, YYNGEE.